Below are 13 T cell receptor beta chains sequenced from a single sample in a study of T cells expressing NK-cell markers. TCRdb reworked the 5' RACE reads into one entry per CDR3 protein, no DNA. This sample's table has more than 90,000 distinct CDR3 sequences. Sequenced: blood T cells: a sorted CD56 or NKG2C T cell subset, CD4+ or CD8+ T cells, or bulk PBMC T cells (not recorded which). These receptors all come from a woman aged 18 to 69 in good health.

V is TRBV12-3 or TRBV12-4 and J is TRBJ1-4; TCRdb returns TRBD1, unconfirmable since there is no DNA. There are 15 residues in the CDR3. The CDR3 sequence: CASREKTALNEKLFF.

The chain links TRBV9 to TRBJ1-1. CDR1 and CDR2 from the germline V gene are SGDLS and YYNGEE. The CDR3 has 13 residues. CDR3 loop: CASSAGGGTEAFF. Full variable domain (missing parts from reference TRBV9 and TRBJ1-1): DSGVTQTPKHLITATGQRVTLRCSPRSGDLSVYWYQQSLDQGLQFLIQYYNGEERAKGNILERFSAQQFPDLHSELNLSSLELGDSALYFCASSAGGGTEAFFGQGTRLTVV.

The V and J genes are TRBV11-1 and TRBJ2-1; absent DNA, TCRdb's TRBD1 call cannot be checked. From germline, CDR1 is SGHAT and CDR2 FQDESV (reference sequence). The CDR3 is made up of 19 amino acids. CDR3 protein: CASSSTPGQGASSDNEQFF.

V is TRBV12-3 or TRBV12-4 and J is TRBJ2-5; TCRdb reports TRBD1, a call that lacks DNA to check it against. This CDR3 comprises 13 residues. CDR3 loop: CASSRDSQETQYF.

V and J are TRBV18 and TRBJ2-1; TCRdb designates TRBD2, a call that cannot be tested without DNA. Germline V gene data show CDR1 as KGHSH and CDR2 as LQKENI. This CDR3 comprises 16 residues. CDR3 sequence: CASSLTREFSYNEQFF.

The gene calls are TRBV20-1 and TRBJ2-1; TCRdb indicates TRBD2, and absent DNA this call remains unverified. CDR3 length: 17 amino acids. Germline CDR1 reads DFQATT; CDR2 reads SNEGSKA (reference sequence). The CDR3 here is CSATSGRSLLGYNEQFF.

The chain carries TRBV19 and TRBJ2-1; absent DNA, TCRdb's TRBD1 call cannot be checked. This CDR3 is 15 amino acids long. The germline gives CDR1 LNHDA, CDR2 SQIVND (reference sequence). CDR3 in amino acids: CASSIGQGVPREQFF.

The V call is TRBV7-9, the J call TRBJ2-1. Per the germline V gene, CDR1 is SEHNR and CDR2 is FQNEAQ (reference sequence). This CDR3 is built from 12 residues. This CDR3 is CASSPRLVEQFF.

The chain combines TRBV9 with TRBJ2-7; TCRdb reports TRBD2, a call that lacks DNA to check it against. Germline V gene data show CDR1 as SGDLS and CDR2 as YYNGEE. CDR3 length: 15 residues. This chain's CDR3 is CASSPRTSGTYEQYF.

This chain joins TRBV6-2 or TRBV6-3 and TRBJ2-1. The CDR3 length is 15 residues. The germline V gene has CDR1 MNHEY and CDR2 SVGEGT. The CDR3 loop is CASSYTIMAMSEQFF.

This sequence joins TRBV4-1 and TRBJ2-7; as DNA is missing, the TRBD2 call by TCRdb cannot be tested. Germline values: CDR1 MGHRA, CDR2 YSYEKL. This CDR3 comprises 12 residues. This chain's CDR3 is CASSPGGFEQYF.

The rearrangement links TRBV7-8 to TRBJ1-2. The CDR3 sequence is 15 residues long. Germline V gene lookup returns CDR1 SGHVS and CDR2 FQNEAQ. The CDR3 region is CASSLLGPEGYGYTF.

This rearrangement joins TRBV11-2 to TRBJ2-2; TCRdb returns TRBD1, unconfirmable since there is no DNA. In germline, CDR1 is SGHAT, CDR2 FQNNGV. The CDR3 loop spans 16 amino acids. CDR3: CASSLVDLRFAQELFF.